The present TCR beta chain was sequenced within a study of spatial heterogeneity in lung cancer. Study background: Taken at a median of about two years after resection, follow-up PBMC samples underwent sequencing when available.

Time point: blood at routine non-recurrence follow-up after resection. Tumor, nontumor lung or frozen PBMC supplied whole RNA, sequenced without sorting. Study results and caveats: At tumor resection, ubiquitous expanded TCRs were detected in blood more often than later.

Trimming took 5 bases from V and 3 from J, leaving 4 bases between them. The CDR3 spans 10 residues. Germline-derived CDR1 and CDR2 are SQVTM and ANQGSEA. Using its own MiXCR run on the 5' RACE reads, TCRdb lists one record per CDR3 protein. The data show about 52,000 distinct CDR3 sequences, less than 9.5% seen once. This clonotype was seen ten or more times. The target antigen is unknown. Here the sequenced sample was PBMCs, taken at follow-up. This clonotype was obtained from a female donor with early-stage non-small cell lung cancer. This chain uses TRBV29-1 with TRBJ1-1; D uncertain. The CDR3: CSVRYTEAFF. CDR3 sequence (DNA): TGCAGCGTTAGGTACACTGAAGCTTTCTTT.